The subject of this entry is one TCR beta chain. Its cognate antigen is unknown. Since a much larger clone is just one base distant, this may be a read error. The data stem from a study of molecular identifiers for immune sequencing clone quantification. Preparation methods for the bulk TCR libraries were those previously described, with listed TCR primers. TCRdb reanalysed the PCR reads using MiXCR and keeps one entry per CDR3 protein. The sample has about 97,000 distinct CDR3 sequences, 24% seen once. Findings and limits, study-wide: Spiked Jurkat TCR RNA equivalent to one cell reportedly surfaced among roughly 1 million naive cells. Among effectors, clones above 20 RNA copies held over 99% of molecules; among naive cells, under 1%.

The CDR3 is 14 residues long. Germline V gene lookup returns CDR1 MDHEN and CDR2 SYDVKM. The ends were cut back, 1 base at V and 9 bases at J, with 16 bases in the middle. CD8+CD4-CCR7+CD45RA+ cells were sorted as naive CD8 T cells. The sequenced material came from naive CD8+ T cells from blood, with Jurkat cell RNA spiked in. Sample subset: FACS-sorted CD8+CD4-CCR7+CD45RA+ naive T cells. This clonotype was sampled from a human donor in good health. Some libraries in this study had Jurkat cell RNA spiked in. V and J are TRBV28 and TRBJ2-7; D gene uncertain. The CDR3 region has the DNA TGTGCCAGCAGTTTATCAGGTTTCGAAGACGTGCAGTACTTC. This translates into CASSLSGFEDVQYF.